This T cell receptor beta chain was captured by sequencing in a study of cytomegalovirus exposure and HLA in healthy donors. With 60 Vbeta and 13 Jbeta primers, the PCR was carried out. Method: immunoSEQ multiplex PCR; TCRdb's copy keeps in-frame clones and lacks some. In the table there are 210,000 or so clones, around 87% of which are singletons. The germline V and J ends were trimmed by 0 bases and 0 bases, with 10 bases remaining between them. The germline V gene encodes CDR1 SGDLS and CDR2 YYNGEE. This CDR3 region has 16 residues. The chain combines TRBV9 with TRBJ1-3; D is unresolved. Sequencing input: PBMCs. This sequence originates from a man aged 30 to 39 in good health and CMV-seronegative. Written as DNA, the CDR3 is TGTGCCAGCAGCGTAGCTGCGGAGGACTCTGGAAACACCATATATTTT. This codes for CASSVAAEDSGNTIYF.